This T cell receptor beta chain was sequenced during a study of T-cell reconstitution after alpha-beta-depleted transplantation in children. Molecular barcoding with unique molecular identifiers was used for the TCRbeta library. TCRdb ran MiXCR on the PCR reads and lists one entry per CDR3 protein. This table has about a million distinct CDR3 sequences, roughly 29% appearing once. This CDR3 spans 14 amino acids. Germline CDR1 is SGHTA and CDR2 is FQGTGA. Trimming took 5 bases from V and 8 from J, leaving 18 bases between them. Study-level points and caveats: Reports say that about two months after transplant, the alpha-beta T cells came out of several hundred graft clones that had expanded. A year had passed since transplant, and T-cell counts and diversity by then came mostly from newly produced T cells. Several patients had high TCRbeta diversity at day 60; it came from surviving recipient T cells and thymic progenitors.

In this sample, this clonotype turned up a few times. Antigen specificity is unknown. This TCR derives from a boy in the first two years of life who had a stem cell transplant for SCID, so the T cells may come from the graft donor. The source was PBMCs, mostly from graft donor cells, collected 360 days after TCRalphabeta/CD19-depleted stem cell transplant. This sequence joins TRBV7-3 and TRBJ1-2; D possibly corresponds to TRBD1 (5 bases). The CDR3 DNA reads as TGTGCCAGCAGCCCGGGTCGGGGAGGGGAAGGCTACACCTTC. Translation gives CASSPGRGGEGYTF. Using reference TRBV7-3 and TRBJ1-2 for the parts outside the CDR3, the full variable domain is GAGVSQTPSNKVTEKGKYVELRCDPISGHTALYWYRQSLGQGPEFLIYFQGTGAADDSGLPNDRFFAVRPEGSVSTLKIQRTERGDSAVYLCASSPGRGGEGYTFGSGTRLTVV.